This entry lists 13 T cell receptor beta chains sequenced from one sample in a study of blood T cells in healthy people across ages (dated by TCRdb to the mid-2010s). The method was 5' RACE. A second PCR of about 7 to 12 cycles was run with a J-beta primer mix and a sample-barcoded 5' primer. Using fastp trimming at Q25 and MiXCR clonotype assembly, TCRdb reanalyzed the public sequencing data and kept in-frame beta chains. A single entry per CDR3 protein holds the most common genes and DNA from its merged rows. The sample profile shows some 1.8 million distinct CDR3 sequences; about 39% of them were found once. About 23% of the sample comes from the top ten. Specimen: blood. These receptors originate from a human donor in good health.

The chain combines TRBV20-1 with TRBJ2-1; possible D gene TRBD1, 5 bases. Germline V gene data show CDR1 as DFQATT and CDR2 as SNEGSKA (reference sequence). The CDR3 totals 13 residues. Deletions cut 5 bases from V and 10 bases from J, with 18 bases between. Here the CDR3 DNA reads TGCAGTGCTCACCAGGGAAGATTATACGAGCAGTTCTTC. The encoded protein is CSAHQGRLYEQFF.

This clonotype has only a few counts. This chain links TRBV10-3 with TRBJ2-7; D remains ambiguous. There are 11 residues in the CDR3. Germline CDR1 is ENHRY and CDR2 is SYGVKD. The CDR3 DNA is TGTGGGGATGGTCGAGACTACGAGCAGTACTTC. Amino acids: CGDGRDYEQYF.

J is TRBJ2-5 and V is TRBV21-1; the D call in the table, TRBD2, was not verified against the DNA. TRBV21-1 is an annotated pseudogene. The CDR3 consists of 19 residues. CDR3 sequence (DNA): TGTGCCAGGGGAGGTGGCGGAGCGGGTCGACCCAACCTTATGGGGGAGCAGTACTTC. It is translated as CARGGGGAGRPNLMGEQYF.

The chain employs TRBV6-1 and TRBJ1-4; D may be TRBD1 (6 bases). This CDR3 is 14 amino acids long. Germline V lookup: CDR1 MNHNS, CDR2 SASEGT. Trimming removed 3 bases from V and 6 bases from J, with 11 bases in between. The CDR3 sequence is CASSDWNRDEKLFF. The CDR3 DNA follows: TGTGCCAGCAGTGACTGGAACAGGGATGAAAAACTGTTTTTT.

The chain combines TRBV6-2 or TRBV6-3 with TRBJ2-5; D might be TRBD1 or TRBD2, each matching 5 bases. Trimming took 6 bases from V and 0 from J, leaving 23 bases between them. The CDR3 extends over 18 amino acids. Germline V gene sequence: CDR1 MNHEY, CDR2 SVGEGT. The chain's CDR3 is CASSLWSGTGLYQETQYF. The DNA of the CDR3 is TGTGCCAGCAGCCTCTGGAGTGGGACGGGCCTGTACCAAGAGACCCAGTACTTC.

This chain links TRBV4-3 with TRBJ1-2; 9 bases fit TRBD1. V trimming: 4 bases; J trimming: 4 bases; junction bases outside the gene matches: 7. The CDR3 spans 15 residues. Germline CDR1 LGHNA, CDR2 YSLEER. The CDR3: CASSPRTGEIYGYTF. CDR3 nucleotide sequence: TGCGCCAGCAGCCCCCGGACAGGGGAAATCTATGGCTACACCTTC.

In the case of this clonotype: One junction end does not reproduce the germline sequence, and a read error may be involved. The chain joins TRBV6-5 to TRBJ2-4, with 7 bases matching TRBD1. Gene TRBJ2-7 matches the end of the DNA better, so the J call may be wrong. CDR3 size: 14 residues. The V gene's germline CDR1 is MNHEY and CDR2 SVGAGI. In DNA, the CDR3 is TGCGCCAGCAGGGCGAACAGGGGAGTGGCCGAGCAGTACTTC. Encoded protein: CASRANRGVAEQYF.

This clonotype occurred a few times. The chain recombines TRBV7-8 with TRBJ2-1, with D perhaps assigned TRBD1 or TRBD2 (6 bases each). The germline gives CDR1 SGHVS, CDR2 FQNEAQ. The CDR3 totals 15 residues. V lost 3 bases and J lost 5, with 14 bases in between. CDR3 coding DNA: TGTGCCAGCAGCTTGTGGGGGGCCACCAACAATGAGCAGTTCTTC. This encodes CASSLWGATNNEQFF.

This clonotype showed up just a few times. The chain has TRBV6-2 or TRBV6-3 and TRBJ2-2, with D tentatively TRBD2 (6 bases). Germline V gene sequence: CDR1 MNHEY, CDR2 SVGEGT. The CDR3 is 14 amino acids. V gave up 8 bases and J gave up 0 bases, with 10 bases separating them. DNA for the CDR3: TGTGCCAGCTGCGGGACTTCGAACACCGGGGAGCTGTTTTTT. Protein: CASCGTSNTGELFF.

The V call is TRBV5-1, the J call TRBJ2-1; 10 bases map to TRBD2. V was clipped by 0 bases and J by 8 bases; unmatched bases: 5. The CDR3 has 15 amino acids. The germline CDR1 and CDR2 sequences are SGHRS and YFSETQ. DNA for the CDR3: TGCGCCAGCAGCTTGGAGTTAGCGGGGGGATATGAGCAGTTCTTC. It codes for CASSLELAGGYEQFF.

A few counts support this clonotype. The genes are TRBV20-1 and TRBJ2-7; a possible D gene is TRBD2 (6 bases). V lost 3 bases and J 2 bases, leaving 11 bases between the germline ends. Germline CDR1 is DFQATT and CDR2 is SNEGSKA (reference sequence). This CDR3 is 13 amino acids long. Written as DNA, the CDR3 is TGCAGTGCTAGTTTGTGGGAGGCCTACGAGCAGTACTTC. It specifies CSASLWEAYEQYF.

This clonotype was detected only a few times. The chain combines TRBV12-3 or TRBV12-4 with TRBJ1-1; no firm D call. V was clipped by 8 bases and J by 4 bases, with 14 bases between them. The CDR3 totals 13 residues. In DNA, the CDR3 is TGTGCCAGCGGCAACCCAAGGAGCACTGAAGCTTTCTTT. The encoded protein is CASGNPRSTEAFF.

This clonotype was counted many times. The chain recombines TRBV29-1 with TRBJ2-1, with TRBD2 matching 10 bases. CDR1 and CDR2 from the germline V gene are SQVTM and ANQGSEA. With V trimmed by 3 bases and J by 8 bases, 10 bases remained unmatched. The CDR3 is made up of 15 amino acids. CDR3 in DNA: TGCAGCGTTGACCCTAGCGGGGGACCCCGCGATGAGCAGTTCTTC. Protein product: CSVDPSGGPRDEQFF.